In this sample, the clone carrying this T cell receptor (beta chain) turned up many times. Its antigen remains unknown. This sample was included in a study of CD8+ T cells in alopecia areata. RNA, once extracted, was reverse transcribed into cDNA for use as the sequencing template. Measured with immunoSEQ multiplex PCR; TCRdb has only the in-frame clones, and not every one. The sample holds about 200,000 clones, roughly 56% seen once. Study findings and constraints: Scalp samples also contribute reads from the resident alphabeta T cells found in normal skin. With patients, TCR sharing proved less clear than in mice, a difference possibly related to HLA. Lesional tissue from the scalp (especially in alopecia totalis/universalis) showed higher clonality than normal scalp.

The CDR3 is 11 amino acids. Trimming pared 4 bases from V and 3 bases from J, leaving 1 base between. The germline V gene has CDR1 SGHRS and CDR2 YFSETQ. The sequence was collected from a human donor in good health. The J gene is TRBJ2-2, the V gene TRBV5-1; D is uncertain. The sample was CD8+ T cells sorted from blood. This chain's CDR3 is CASSDTGELFF. The DNA for the CDR3 is TGCGCCAGCAGCGACACCGGGGAGCTGTTTTTT.